Below, 6 T cell receptor beta chains from the same sample are listed, as sequenced in a study of blood T cells in healthy people across ages. The use of a sample-barcoded 5' primer and a J-beta primer mix characterized a second PCR of about 6 to 11 cycles. TCRdb ran MiXCR on the 5' RACE reads and lists one entry per CDR3 protein. The sample carries some 700,000 distinct CDR3 sequences, around 40% recorded once. Material for sequencing was blood. Receptor source: an older woman in good health.

This clonotype was counted a few times. J is TRBJ2-7 and V is TRBV6-2 or TRBV6-3, with 11 bases matching TRBD2. The CDR3 loop spans 17 amino acids. Trimming removed 7 bases from V and 3 bases from J; junction bases left unmatched: 14. Germline-derived CDR1 and CDR2 are MNHEY and SVGEGT. CDR3 sequence: CASKSTSGANSSYEQYF. The CDR3, as DNA: TGTGCCAGCAAGTCGACTAGCGGGGCGAATTCAAGCTACGAGCAGTACTTC.

This clonotype showed up many times. The V and J genes are TRBV7-3 and TRBJ2-3, with 12 nucleotides matching TRBD2. CDR1 is SGHTA and CDR2 is FQGTGA in the germline V gene. Germline trimming cut 0 bases from V and 4 bases from J; bases unmatched to any gene: 8. This CDR3 is built from 18 residues. The CDR3 loop reads CASSLTRTSGGNPDTQYF. CDR3 DNA: TGTGCCAGCAGCTTAACGCGCACTAGCGGGGGGAATCCAGATACGCAGTATTTT. Using reference TRBV7-3 and TRBJ2-3 for the parts outside the CDR3, the full variable domain is GAGVSQTPSNKVTEKGKYVELRCDPISGHTALYWYRQSLGQGPEFLIYFQGTGAADDSGLPNDRFFAVRPEGSVSTLKIQRTERGDSAVYLCASSLTRTSGGNPDTQYFGPGTRLTVL.

This clonotype occurred a few times. J is TRBJ2-7 and V is TRBV5-1; 12 nucleotides agree with TRBD2. The CDR3 extends over 15 amino acids. The trim removed 0 bases at V and 5 bases at J, leaving 3 bases unmatched. Germline lookup yields CDR1 SGHRS and CDR2 YFSETQ. The CDR3 DNA sequence: TGCGCCAGCAGCTTGGAGACTAGCGGGGGCCACGAGCAGTACTTC. It translates to CASSLETSGGHEQYF.

The CDR3 DNA reads as TGTGCCAGCAATTTAGCGGGGGGGTACAATGAGCAGTACTTC. Protein: CASNLAGGYNEQYF. The chain joins TRBV3-1 to TRBJ2-5, with TRBD2 matching 11 bases. The CDR3 has 14 residues. V shed 7 bases and J 11 bases; nucleotides not matched to a gene: 12. CDR1 LGHDT and CDR2 YNNKEL come from the germline V gene (reference sequence).

V usage is TRBV29-1 and J usage is TRBJ2-7, with TRBD1 identical over 7 bases. The end of the DNA aligns better with TRBJ2-5, so the J call may be wrong. In germline, CDR1 is SQVTM, CDR2 ANQGSEA. The CDR3 spans 12 residues. The CDR3 spells CSVGTVEATQYF. CDR3 nucleotides: TGCAGCGTGGGGACAGTGGAAGCGACCCAGTACTTC.

This chain connects TRBV20-1 to TRBJ2-7; D is undetermined. Per germline, CDR1 DFQATT and CDR2 SNEGSKA (reference sequence). Trimming shortened V by 8 bases and J by 9 bases, and 17 bases separated the two germline ends. This CDR3 contains 11 residues. The CDR3 is CSSGSQSGQYF. CDR3 sequence (DNA): TGCAGTTCCGGGTCGCAAAGTGGGCAGTACTTC.